The 31 T cell receptor beta chains below come from one sample, sequenced in a study of CD4 T cells in relation to SARS-CoV-2 and coronaviruses. Here immunoSEQ multiplex PCR was the method, and the copy in TCRdb shows in-frame clones only, minus some. The sample lists 20,000 to 25,000 clones, approximately 82% occurring once. Unexposed donor CD4+ T cells date from 2011-2018, before the COVID-19 pandemic. After about 10 days of culture, CD4+ T cells were isolated. No antigens are known for them. Sequencing was carried out using CD4+ T cells from PBMCs, cultured in vitro. The receptors originated from a human donor in good health.

V is TRBV19 and J is TRBJ2-7; 8 nucleotides match TRBD1. CDR1 is LNHDA and CDR2 is SQIVND in the germline V gene (reference sequence). CDR3 length equals 13 residues. V gave up 6 bases and J gave up 5 bases; unmatched junction bases: 6. CDR3 nucleotide sequence: TGTGCCAGTAGGGTAACAGGGGGGAACGAGCAGTACTTC. Translated, it gives CASRVTGGNEQYF.

The gene calls are TRBV3-1 (or the pseudogene TRBV3-2) and TRBJ1-2; D uncertain. CDR3 length equals 13 residues. CDR1 is LGHDT, CDR2 YNNKEL, per germline (reference sequence). V shed 3 bases and J shed 7 bases, with 12 bases lying between them. CDR3 loop: CASSQTAETGYTF. DNA of the CDR3: TGTGCCAGCAGCCAGACGGCCGAAACTGGCTACACCTTC.

This clone was seen just once. V gene TRBV6-1 combines with J gene TRBJ2-1; D not certain. The V and J ends lost 3 bases and 6 bases respectively, with 6 bases between them. From germline, CDR1 is MNHNS and CDR2 SASEGT. This CDR3 has 12 amino acids. In nucleotides, the CDR3 is TGTGCCAGCAGTGATTTCACCAATGAGCAGTTCTTC. Protein sequence: CASSDFTNEQFF.

This chain joins TRBV5-1 and TRBJ2-1, with 7 bases matching TRBD2. After removal of 2 bases from V and 10 bases from J, the junction contained 12 bases not matched to a gene. This CDR3 contains 15 residues. Germline-derived CDR1 and CDR2 are SGHRS and YFSETQ. The CDR3 region has the DNA TGCGCCAGCAGCTTATTACCCGGGAGGTTTCGGGAGCAGTTCTTC. Protein sequence: CASSLLPGRFREQFF. The full variable domain, completed using reference TRBV5-1 and TRBJ2-1, is KAGVTQTPRYLIKTRGQQVTLSCSPISGHRSVSWYQQTPGQGLQFLFEYFSETQRNKGNFPGRFSGRQFSNSRSEMNVSTLELGDSALYLCASSLLPGRFREQFFGPGTRLTVL.

The chain links TRBV18 to TRBJ2-3; D is possibly TRBD1 or TRBD2 (5 bases each). Deletions cut 3 bases from V and 3 bases from J, with 10 bases between. From germline, CDR1 is KGHSH and CDR2 LQKENI. This CDR3 spans 14 amino acids. For the CDR3, the DNA is TGTGCCAGCTCACCCGTCAGGGAGACAGATACGCAGTATTTT. Amino acid sequence: CASSPVRETDTQYF. Supplemented by reference TRBV18 and TRBJ2-3, the full variable domain reads NAGVMQNPRHLVRRRGQEARLRCSPMKGHSHVYWYRQLPEEGLKFMVYLQKENIIDESGMPKERFSAEFPKEGPSILRIQQVVRGDSAAYFCASSPVRETDTQYFGPGTRLTVL.

The J gene is TRBJ2-7, the V gene TRBV27, with TRBD1 as a possible D gene (8 bases). The CDR3 sequence is 16 residues long. Trimming left V 6 bases short and J 7 bases short, with 25 bases between. CDR1 is MNHEY, CDR2 SMNVEV, per germline (reference sequence). CDR3 sequence reads: CASRRGGGQDLGEQYF. The DNA of the CDR3 is TGTGCCAGCAGGAGAGGGGGGGGACAGGACCTTGGGGAGCAGTACTTC.

J is TRBJ1-6 and V is TRBV6-5, with D uncertain. V lost 0 bases to trimming and J lost 7 bases, with 13 bases between them. The CDR3 is 16 amino acids. Germline V gene data show CDR1 as MNHEY and CDR2 as SVGAGI. In DNA form, the CDR3 reads TGTGCCAGCAGTTACTCATTCGGACTGGGGAATTCACCCCTCCACTTT. Amino acids: CASSYSFGLGNSPLHF.

The table lists this clone with a few counts. The chain carries TRBV6-6 and TRBJ2-7; D remains unclear. The V gene lost 7 bases and the J gene lost 0 bases, with 4 bases spanning the gap. Looked up from germline, CDR1 is MNHNY and CDR2 is SVGAGI (reference sequence). The CDR3 covers 11 residues. The CDR3 DNA follows: TGTGCCAGCACGCGCTCCTACGAGCAGTACTTC. Residues: CASTRSYEQYF.

In DNA form, the CDR3 reads TGTGCCAGCAGCATTTGGACTGTCCCTTCTTCACCCCTCCACTTT. Its protein product is CASSIWTVPSSPLHF. This sequence joins TRBV5-4 and TRBJ1-6; no reliable D call. The CDR3 loop spans 15 amino acids. Germline CDR1 is SGHNT and CDR2 is YYREEE (reference sequence). V gave up 4 bases and J gave up 9 bases, with 17 bases separating them.

V usage is TRBV5-1 and J usage is TRBJ2-7, with a possible D match to TRBD1 (5 bases). The CDR3 runs 15 residues. V was cut by 4 bases and J by 0 bases, with 14 bases left in between. CDR1 and CDR2 from the germline V gene are SGHRS and YFSETQ. The CDR3: CASSQSTGSSYEQYF. DNA of the CDR3: TGCGCCAGCAGCCAAAGCACAGGTAGCTCCTACGAGCAGTACTTC.

The chain employs TRBV18 and TRBJ2-3, with 9 positions matching TRBD2. The CDR3 loop spans 15 amino acids. Germline CDR1 reads KGHSH; CDR2 reads LQKENI. V shed 2 bases, J shed 3 bases, and the junction held 3 bases outside the gene matches. The CDR3 region has the DNA TGTGCCAGCTCACCATCGGCGGGAGGGACAGATACGCAGTATTTT. It is translated as CASSPSAGGTDTQYF.

The rearrangement joins TRBV6-5 to TRBJ2-7, with D uncertain. The V gene lost 7 bases and the J gene lost 7 bases, with 11 bases spanning the gap. This CDR3 spans 11 amino acids. Germline V gene data show CDR1 as MNHEY and CDR2 as SVGAGI. The CDR3 DNA is TGTGCCAGCATCTTTAGCCGGGAGCAGTACTTC. It translates to CASIFSREQYF.

The gene calls are TRBV2 and TRBJ2-1, with 7 bases lining up with TRBD2. V gave up 8 bases and J gave up 8 bases; unmatched junction bases: 12. This CDR3 comprises 14 residues. CDR1 SNHLY and CDR2 FYNNEI come from the germline V gene. CDR3 in amino acids: CASRFGREFDEQFF. CDR3 DNA sequence: TGTGCCAGCCGCTTTGGGCGGGAGTTCGATGAGCAGTTCTTC.

In regard to this clone: The junction shows a germline mismatch at one end, possibly a read error. Here the CDR3 DNA reads TGTGCCAGCAGCCAAGAAGGTCGGGGAGACAGGCTCTTC. This codes for CASSQEGRGDRLF. The chain employs TRBV4-2 and TRBJ2-1, with a tentative D call TRBD1 (6 bases). The CDR3 consists of 13 residues. Germline-derived CDR1 and CDR2 are LGHNA and YNFKEQ.

This chain joins TRBV19 and TRBJ2-5, with 10 bases aligning to TRBD1. Germline CDR1 LNHDA, CDR2 SQIVND (reference sequence). The CDR3 has 19 residues. J gave up 5 bases and V 5 bases, and 20 bases lay outside the gene matches. The CDR3 region has the DNA TGTGCCAGTAGTCTAAGAAGTCCCCGGACAGGGGGTTTTAGTGAGACCCAGTACTTC. Translation gives CASSLRSPRTGGFSETQYF.

This sequence joins TRBV10-3 and TRBJ2-3; 7 bases agree with TRBD2. The germline V gene encodes CDR1 ENHRY and CDR2 SYGVKD. CDR3 length equals 15 residues. The ends lost 10 bases at V and 0 bases at J; junction bases unmatched: 10. The chain's CDR3 is CATTSRDYSTDTQYF. CDR3 bases: TGTGCCACAACTTCAAGGGACTATAGCACAGATACGCAGTATTTT.

The chain joins TRBV11-2 to TRBJ1-6; 8 nucleotides agree with TRBD1. The J segment lost 9 bases and the V segment lost 1 base, leaving 8 bases of the junction unmatched. This CDR3 is built from 16 residues. Germline V CDR1 and CDR2: SGHAT, FQNNGV. CDR3 DNA sequence: TGTGCCAGCAGCTTAGCGCTGACAGGGGCTGTTTCACCCCTCCACTTT. Its translation is CASSLALTGAVSPLHF.

This clone has a single count. The gene calls are TRBV19 and TRBJ2-5; D gene unclear. V lost 6 bases and J 2 bases, leaving 13 bases between the germline ends. The CDR3 length is 14 residues. Germline loops: CDR1 LNHDA, CDR2 SQIVND (reference sequence). Here the CDR3 DNA reads TGTGCCAGTAGAAATAACAGAGGACAAGAGACCCAGTACTTC. Protein sequence: CASRNNRGQETQYF.

The V call is TRBV29-1, the J call TRBJ2-1; a weak D match, TRBD2 (6 bases). The CDR3 sequence is 17 residues long. Looked up from germline, CDR1 is SQVTM and CDR2 is ANQGSEA. V gave up 6 bases and J gave up 0 bases, with 21 bases separating them. CDR3 loop: CSVEPLVATSSYNEQFF. CDR3 coding DNA: TGCAGCGTGGAGCCCCTGGTAGCGACTAGCTCCTACAATGAGCAGTTCTTC.

The chain uses TRBV9 and TRBJ2-7; a weak D match, TRBD1 (5 bases). The CDR3 totals 14 residues. Germline V CDR1 and CDR2: SGDLS, YYNGEE. V lost 0 bases to trimming and J lost 2 bases, with 9 bases between them. The CDR3, as DNA: TGTGCCAGCAGCGTAGGACAGCAGACCTACGAGCAGTACTTC. Protein: CASSVGQQTYEQYF.

This chain joins TRBV4-1 and TRBJ1-4; D might be TRBD1 (5 bases). The V gene's germline CDR1 is MGHRA and CDR2 YSYEKL. Trimming cost V 1 base and J 4 bases, with 13 bases left between them. CDR3 size: 16 residues. The chain's CDR3 is CASSQGFGQGNEKLFF. Here the CDR3 DNA reads TGCGCCAGCAGCCAAGGTTTTGGGCAGGGTAATGAAAAACTGTTTTTT.

The V call is TRBV6-1, the J call TRBJ1-2; a weak D match, TRBD1 (5 bases). CDR3 length: 13 amino acids. Deletions cut 3 bases from V and 8 bases from J, with 13 bases between. Germline CDR1 is MNHNS and CDR2 is SASEGT. The CDR3 protein is CASSEREGHGYTF. The CDR3 bases are TGTGCCAGCAGTGAGCGGGAGGGGCACGGCTACACCTTC.

This rearrangement joins TRBV3-1 (or the pseudogene TRBV3-2) to TRBJ2-1; 14 positions match TRBD2. The CDR3 totals 19 residues. Trimming cost V 6 bases and J 0 bases; bases outside gene matches: 10. Germline loops: CDR1 LGHDT, CDR2 YNNKEL (reference sequence). CDR3 in amino acids: CASRRDPGTSGSSYNEQFF. CDR3 sequence (DNA): TGTGCCAGCAGACGCGATCCCGGGACTAGCGGGAGCTCCTACAATGAGCAGTTCTTC.

The chain is built from TRBV7-9 and TRBJ2-1; D is unresolved. This CDR3 contains 14 residues. Germline V gene sequence: CDR1 SEHNR, CDR2 FQNEAQ (reference sequence). The V gene lost 1 base and the J gene lost 0 bases, with 4 bases spanning the gap. CDR3 amino acids: CASSLVVSYNEQFF. CDR3 bases: TGTGCCAGCAGCTTAGTTGTCTCCTACAATGAGCAGTTCTTC.

The V gene is TRBV6-6, the J gene TRBJ2-3; TRBD1 matches at 11 bases. Germline V lookup: CDR1 MNHNY, CDR2 SVGAGI (reference sequence). V lost 2 bases and J lost 4; bases outside the gene matches: 2. There are 15 residues in the CDR3. CDR3 amino acids: CASSYGTGGADTQYF. CDR3 nucleotide sequence: TGTGCCAGCAGTTACGGGACAGGGGGTGCAGATACGCAGTATTTT.

V usage is TRBV2 and J usage is TRBJ2-5; no clear D. The CDR3 spans 14 residues. The V end lost 8 bases, the J end lost 6 bases, and 19 bases lay between the germline ends. Germline-derived CDR1 and CDR2 are SNHLY and FYNNEI. CDR3 sequence reads: CASFFLWGAQTQYF. CDR3 coding DNA: TGTGCCAGCTTTTTTCTTTGGGGTGCACAGACCCAGTACTTC.

This clone was counted between two and nine times. The chain is built from TRBV5-1 and TRBJ2-1, with D uncertain. The germline V gene has CDR1 SGHRS and CDR2 YFSETQ. Trimming took 4 bases from V and 0 from J, leaving 20 bases between them. This CDR3 is built from 18 residues. This CDR3 is CASSQTPPGASSYNEQFF. The CDR3 nucleotides read TGCGCCAGCAGCCAAACCCCGCCCGGCGCTAGCTCCTACAATGAGCAGTTCTTC.

The chain has TRBV19 and TRBJ2-7; 7 positions agree with TRBD2. The ends lost 5 bases at V and 1 base at J; junction bases unmatched: 8. The germline CDR1 and CDR2 sequences are LNHDA and SQIVND (reference sequence). The CDR3 consists of 15 residues. The CDR3 DNA follows: TGTGCCAGTAGTTCGGTAGCGGGTATATCCTACGAGCAGTACTTC. It translates to CASSSVAGISYEQYF.

The genes are TRBV5-6 and TRBJ1-5; TRBD1 is a possible D gene (6 bases). Looked up from germline, CDR1 is SGHDT and CDR2 is YYEEEE. V lost 1 base to trimming and J lost 5 bases, with 13 bases between them. This CDR3 comprises 15 residues. CDR3 loop: CASSLYREDDQPQHF. In DNA, the CDR3 is TGTGCCAGCAGCTTGTACAGGGAGGACGATCAGCCCCAGCATTTT.

The CDR3 here is CASSQRTGQNYGYTF. The CDR3, as DNA: TGCGCCAGCAGCCAACGGACAGGGCAGAACTATGGCTACACCTTC. This chain uses TRBV4-1 with TRBJ1-2, with 8 positions matching TRBD1. Trimming cost V 2 bases and J 2 bases; bases outside gene matches: 4. Germline assignment: CDR1 MGHRA and CDR2 YSYEKL. There are 15 residues in the CDR3.

The chain recombines TRBV12-3 or TRBV12-4 with TRBJ2-1; D remains unclear. V lost 5 bases and J 6 bases, leaving 5 bases between the germline ends. CDR3 size: 11 residues. CDR3 amino acids: CASSTINEQFF. The CDR3 coding sequence is TGTGCCAGCAGTACGATCAATGAGCAGTTCTTC.